This T cell receptor beta chain was found in a study of T cells in localized non-small cell lung cancer. Study-level results: A median roughly 57 of the top 100 tumor clones appeared in adjacent lung. It was uninvolved adjacent lung that showed the highest T cell clonality, exceeding tumor. Elevated circulating T cell density in blood was associated with longer overall survival.

Notes on this clone: Its antigen is undetermined.

Profiling relied on immunoSEQ multiplex PCR, and the TCRdb table lists in-frame clones only, not all of them. Here the sample spans 26,000 or so clones, more than 85% being singletons. V was clipped by 0 bases and J by 8 bases, with 13 bases between them. The CDR3 sequence is 15 residues long. From germline, CDR1 is LNHNV and CDR2 YYDKDF (reference sequence). The sequencing here drew on peripheral blood, taken before any cancer treatment. This TCR came from a female donor of 60 years or more with stage II squamous cell lung carcinoma. The rearrangement joins TRBV15 to TRBJ1-4; TRBD1 is a possible D gene (6 bases). CDR3 residues: CATSRDRGGGEKLFF. Here the CDR3 DNA reads TGTGCCACCAGCAGAGACAGGGGAGGAGGCGAAAAACTGTTTTTT.